This paragraph covers one T cell receptor (beta chain) sequence. Its specificity is not known. Germline values: CDR1 MNHEY, CDR2 SMNVEV (reference sequence). V lost 5 bases and J lost 1; bases outside the gene matches: 7. This CDR3 contains 17 residues. These data are taken from a study of cytomegalovirus exposure and HLA in healthy donors. Across the whole study: Prior work identified under 130 million unique TCR beta sequences in some 180 million T cells.

The PCR employed 60 Vbeta primers together with 13 Jbeta primers. Only in-frame clones appear in the TCRdb table, and some are missing; sequencing was by immunoSEQ multiplex PCR. Of around 170,000 clones listed, around 82% are singletons. Study-level findings and limits: Analyzed later, most CMV-associated TCR beta chains appeared HLA-restricted.

What was sequenced was PBMCs. The receptor comes from a boy aged 2 to 10 in good health and CMV-seronegative. The gene calls are TRBV27 and TRBJ2-5, with 13 bases lining up with TRBD2. The CDR3 loop reads CASSLGLAGDIQETQYF. The CDR3 coding sequence is TGTGCCAGCAGTCTCGGACTAGCGGGAGACATCCAAGAGACCCAGTACTTC.